This T cell receptor (beta chain) came from a study of early T cells in non-severe SARS-CoV-2 infection. Study overall: The authors sequenced bulk RNA from unsorted whole blood, leaving chains unpaired. Whole-study results and caveats: The matching step, a VDJdb search, favored anti-spike CD8 responses and missed private and CD4 specificities.

cDNA molecules, individually, were tagged with unique molecular identifiers. MiXCR was run by TCRdb on the 5' RACE reads, yielding one entry per CDR3 protein. The sample lists 87,000 or so distinct CDR3 sequences; 13% to 15% were seen once. This clonotype was seen ten or more times. As yet, its antigen is unknown. The receptor comes from an adult who was a healthcare worker with PCR-confirmed SARS-CoV-2 infection or an uninfected control (not recorded which). What was sequenced was whole blood.

The CDR3 sequence: CAISGDTGLSPSYEQYF. CDR3 nucleotide sequence: TGTGCCATCAGTGGAGATACAGGGCTCTCCCCATCCTACGAGCAGTACTTC. V and J are TRBV10-3 and TRBJ2-7; possibly TRBD1 for D (6 bases). The CDR3 has 17 amino acids. CDR1 ENHRY and CDR2 SYGVKD come from the germline V gene. V was trimmed by 4 bases and J by 1 base, leaving 20 bases between them.